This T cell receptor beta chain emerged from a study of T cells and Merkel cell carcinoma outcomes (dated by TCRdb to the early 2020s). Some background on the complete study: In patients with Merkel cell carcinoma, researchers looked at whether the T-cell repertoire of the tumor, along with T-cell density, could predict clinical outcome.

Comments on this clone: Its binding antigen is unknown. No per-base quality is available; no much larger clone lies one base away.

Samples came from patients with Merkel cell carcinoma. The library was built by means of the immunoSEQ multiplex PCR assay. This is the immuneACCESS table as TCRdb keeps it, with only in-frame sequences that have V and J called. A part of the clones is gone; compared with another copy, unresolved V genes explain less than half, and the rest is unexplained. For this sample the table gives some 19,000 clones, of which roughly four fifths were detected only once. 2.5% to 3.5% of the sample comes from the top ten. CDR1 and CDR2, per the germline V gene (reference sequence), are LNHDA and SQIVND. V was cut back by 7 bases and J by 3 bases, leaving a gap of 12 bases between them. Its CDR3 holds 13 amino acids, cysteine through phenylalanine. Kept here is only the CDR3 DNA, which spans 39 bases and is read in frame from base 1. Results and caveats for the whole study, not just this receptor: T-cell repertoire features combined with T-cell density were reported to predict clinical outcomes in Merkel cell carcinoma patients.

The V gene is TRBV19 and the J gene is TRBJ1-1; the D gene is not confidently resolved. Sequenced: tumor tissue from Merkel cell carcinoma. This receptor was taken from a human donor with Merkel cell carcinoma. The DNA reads TGTGCCAGTAAGGCAGAGACTTACACTGAAGCTTTCTTT. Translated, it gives CASKAETYTEAFF.